Sequencing of this T cell receptor beta chain was carried out in a study of blood T cell repertoires in COVID-19. Looked up from germline, CDR1 is KGHSH and CDR2 is LQKENI. Deletions cut 3 bases from V and 2 bases from J, with 16 bases between. The CDR3 loop spans 16 amino acids. The protocol was immunoSEQ multiplex PCR, while the TCRdb copy is restricted to in-frame clones and leaves out a portion. The sample yields a few hundred thousand clones, over 85% seen once. The genes are TRBV18 and TRBJ2-5, with D tentatively TRBD2 (6 bases). Material for sequencing was peripheral blood. This clonotype was obtained from a man aged 18-30 years with COVID-19, enrolled during active disease. The CDR3 is CASSPYGSAEQETQYF. The DNA for the CDR3 is TGTGCCAGCTCACCTTACGGGAGCGCCGAACAAGAGACCCAGTACTTC.